A single T cell receptor beta chain is shown here with its context. J was trimmed by 2 bases and V by 3 bases; bases with no gene match: 10. The germline V gene encodes CDR1 LGHNT and CDR2 FRNRAP. The CDR3 runs to 16 residues. This specimen belongs to a study of lymphopenia after photon versus proton radiotherapy. Method: immunoSEQ multiplex PCR; TCRdb's copy keeps in-frame clones and lacks some. The sample shows about 62,000 clones, roughly 87% of them seen only once. The sample here was peripheral blood, taken from a patient treated with proton-based radiotherapy. The chain couples TRBV12-5 to TRBJ2-7; TRBD1 aligns across 7 bases. The clonotype was recovered from a man older than 75 with esophageal cancer. As DNA, the CDR3 is TGTGCTAGTGGTTTCACATCCGGGACAGTTACCTACGAGCAGTACTTC. Translated: CASGFTSGTVTYEQYF.